This T cell receptor (beta chain) was recovered during a study of STAT5B mutations in CD4+ large granular lymphocyte leukemia (dated by TCRdb to about 2022). As for the study more broadly: Among healthy controls, the CDR3 'QG' motif was associated with a particular HLA allele. The study compared the TCRbeta repertoires of patients with CD4+ T-cell large granular lymphocyte leukemia against those of healthy blood donors. The purity of purified fractions was confirmed by flow cytometry on FACSCanto II or FACSVerse to exceed 95% among lymphocytes. Overall study results and their limits: TRBV06-family usage was enriched among the top patient clones (8/27) compared with healthy controls (2/35). The data were not HLA-matched, and the higher clonality in CD4+ T-LGLL than in CD8+ T-LGLL could be due to the relatively small sample size. Each patient's main leukemic clonotypes were private, but about 27% of these clonotypes showed up at low frequency in the non-leukemic repertoires of other patients. CD4-sorted patient repertoires appeared more clonal than healthy CD4+ repertoires, and this difference persisted after removing the putative leukemic clones.

Trimming takes 3 bases from V and 1 base from J, and the germline ends sit 3 bases apart. CDR1 is given as SQVTM and CDR2 as ANQGSEA, both from the germline V gene. The CDR3 runs 12 amino acids, cysteine and phenylalanine included. Here the CDR3 DNA is all that survives: 36 bases in frame from base 1. Healthy controls were some 40 blood donors whose buffy coats came from the Finnish Red Cross blood service. All TCR-sequenced material derived from peripheral blood: patient blood samples and healthy donor buffy coats. Ficoll-Hypaque gradient centrifugation was used to isolate peripheral blood mononuclear cells. Magnetic purification was used to isolate CD4+ cells from the buffy coats of the healthy controls. The Gentra Puregene Cell and Tissue kit was used to extract genomic DNA, and a Qubit 2.0 fluorometer was used to measure the amount of genomic DNA. To note about this clone: Its recognized antigen is unknown. The record has no base qualities; no much larger clone is one base away.

The immunoSEQ assay at survey resolution was used to sequence TCRbeta rearrangements from genomic DNA. In the original analysis: In the TCR sequencing data, the lowest productive clonotype frequency that could be detected was 2.59 x 10-5. Only productive TCRbeta rearrangements, meaning sequences that were complete and in-frame, were kept for the analyses. Sample clonality was computed as Simpson clonality in the immunoSEQ Analyzer version 3.0. Clones were binned by frequency as very rare, small, medium, large (1-20%) or hyperexpanded (>20%). Generation probabilities were estimated with OLGA 1.2.3, V-gene circos plots were made with VDJtools, specificities were looked up in VDJdb, and CDR3 motifs were identified with GLIPH. TCRdb mirrors the immuneACCESS table, restricted to in-frame sequences. Some clones are absent from its copies; in checked studies, under half trace to an unresolved V gene, and the reason for the others is unknown. V and J calls and clone size come straight from that table; D and trimming were deduced from the DNA. The sample table holds about 45,000 clones, of which around 86% were seen once. Jointly, the top ten make up 2.6% of the sample.

Source material: CD4+ T cells from blood buffy coats. The sequence joins TRBV29-1 to TRBJ2-2, with the D gene not clear enough to name. The clonotype comes from a human donor in good health. The DNA sequence reads TGCAGCGTTGATATGAACACCGGGGAGCTGTTTTTT. This is translated as CSVDMNTGELFF.